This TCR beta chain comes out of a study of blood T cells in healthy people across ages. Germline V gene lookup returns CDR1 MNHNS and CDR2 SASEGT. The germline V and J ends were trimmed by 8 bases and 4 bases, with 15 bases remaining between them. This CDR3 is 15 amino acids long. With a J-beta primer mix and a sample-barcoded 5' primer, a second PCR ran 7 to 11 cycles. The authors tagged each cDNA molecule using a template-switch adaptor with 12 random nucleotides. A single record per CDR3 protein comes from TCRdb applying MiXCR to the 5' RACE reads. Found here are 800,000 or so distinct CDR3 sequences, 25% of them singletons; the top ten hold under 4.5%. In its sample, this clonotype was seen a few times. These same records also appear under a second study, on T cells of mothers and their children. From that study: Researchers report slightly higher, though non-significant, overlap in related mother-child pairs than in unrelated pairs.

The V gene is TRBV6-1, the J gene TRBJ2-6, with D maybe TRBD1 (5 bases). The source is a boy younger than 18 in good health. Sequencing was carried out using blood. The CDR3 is CASLGQRLGANVLTF. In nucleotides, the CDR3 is TGTGCCAGCCTGGGGCAGCGCCTGGGGGCCAACGTCCTGACTTTC.